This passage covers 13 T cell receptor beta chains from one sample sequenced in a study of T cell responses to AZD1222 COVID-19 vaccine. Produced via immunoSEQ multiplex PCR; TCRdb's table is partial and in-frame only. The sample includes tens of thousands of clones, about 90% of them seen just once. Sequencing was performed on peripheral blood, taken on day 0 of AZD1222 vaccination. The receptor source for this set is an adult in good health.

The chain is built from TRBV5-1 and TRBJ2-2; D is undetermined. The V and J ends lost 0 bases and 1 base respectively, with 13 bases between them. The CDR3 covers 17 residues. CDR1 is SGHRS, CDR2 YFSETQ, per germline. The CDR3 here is CASSLVPGLGNTGELFF. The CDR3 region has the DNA TGCGCCAGCAGCTTGGTCCCCGGGCTTGGGAACACCGGGGAGCTGTTTTTT.

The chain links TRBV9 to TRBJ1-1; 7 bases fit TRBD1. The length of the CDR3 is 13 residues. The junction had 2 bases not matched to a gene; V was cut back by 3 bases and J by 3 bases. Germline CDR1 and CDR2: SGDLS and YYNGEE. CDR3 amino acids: CASSATGYTEAFF. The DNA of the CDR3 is TGTGCCAGCAGCGCGACAGGGTACACTGAAGCTTTCTTT.

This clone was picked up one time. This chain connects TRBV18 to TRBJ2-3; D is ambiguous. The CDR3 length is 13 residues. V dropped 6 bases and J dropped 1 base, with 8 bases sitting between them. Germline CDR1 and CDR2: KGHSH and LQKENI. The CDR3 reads CASSPGGTDTQYF. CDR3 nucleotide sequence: TGTGCCAGCTCGCCCGGAGGCACAGATACGCAGTATTTT.

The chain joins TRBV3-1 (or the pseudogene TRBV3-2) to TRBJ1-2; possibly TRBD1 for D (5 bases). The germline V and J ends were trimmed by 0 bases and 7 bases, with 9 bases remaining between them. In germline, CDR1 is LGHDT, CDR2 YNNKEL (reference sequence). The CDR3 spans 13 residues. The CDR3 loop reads CASSQDGGSGYTF. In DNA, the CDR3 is TGTGCCAGCAGCCAAGATGGGGGGTCTGGCTACACCTTC.

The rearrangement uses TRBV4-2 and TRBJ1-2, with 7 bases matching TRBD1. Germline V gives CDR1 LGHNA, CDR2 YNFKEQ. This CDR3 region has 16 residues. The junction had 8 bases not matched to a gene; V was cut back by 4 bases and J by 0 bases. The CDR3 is CASSRDRAQANYGYTF. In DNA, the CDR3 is TGTGCCAGCAGCCGAGACAGGGCTCAGGCTAACTATGGCTACACCTTC.

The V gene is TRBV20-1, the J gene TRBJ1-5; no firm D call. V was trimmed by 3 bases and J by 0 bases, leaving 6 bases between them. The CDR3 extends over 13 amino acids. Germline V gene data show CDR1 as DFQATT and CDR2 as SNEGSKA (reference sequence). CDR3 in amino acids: CSASGNSNQPQHF. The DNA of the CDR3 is TGCAGTGCTAGTGGTAATAGCAATCAGCCCCAGCATTTT.

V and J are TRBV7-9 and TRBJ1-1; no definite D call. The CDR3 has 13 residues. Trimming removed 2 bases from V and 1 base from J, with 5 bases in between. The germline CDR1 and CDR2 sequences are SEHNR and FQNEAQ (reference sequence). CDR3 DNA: TGTGCCAGCAGCTTAAGCGGGAACACTGAAGCTTTCTTT. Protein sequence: CASSLSGNTEAFF.

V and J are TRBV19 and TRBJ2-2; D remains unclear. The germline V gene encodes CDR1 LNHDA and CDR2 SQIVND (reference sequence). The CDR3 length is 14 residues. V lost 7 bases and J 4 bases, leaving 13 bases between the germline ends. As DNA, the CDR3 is TGTGCCAGTAAAGCCTACCTAGGCACCGGGGAGCTGTTTTTT. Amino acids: CASKAYLGTGELFF.

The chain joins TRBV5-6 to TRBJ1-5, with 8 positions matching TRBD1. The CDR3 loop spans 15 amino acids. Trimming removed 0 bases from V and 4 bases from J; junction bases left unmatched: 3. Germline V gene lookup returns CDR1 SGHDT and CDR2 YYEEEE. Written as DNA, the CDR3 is TGTGCCAGCAGCTTGGCCGGGACAGGAAATCAGCCCCAGCATTTT. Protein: CASSLAGTGNQPQHF.

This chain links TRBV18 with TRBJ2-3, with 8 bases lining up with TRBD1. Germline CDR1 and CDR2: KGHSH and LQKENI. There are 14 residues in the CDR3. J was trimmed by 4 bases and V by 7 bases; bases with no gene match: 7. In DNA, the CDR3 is TGTGCCAGCTTAGACAGGGGAAGACCAGATACGCAGTATTTT. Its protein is CASLDRGRPDTQYF.

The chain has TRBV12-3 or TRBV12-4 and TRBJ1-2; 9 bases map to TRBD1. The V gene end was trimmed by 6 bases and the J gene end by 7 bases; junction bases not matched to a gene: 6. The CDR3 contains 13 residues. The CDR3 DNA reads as TGTGCCAGCAGCACCGGGACAGGGCTTGGCTACACCTTC. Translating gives CASSTGTGLGYTF.

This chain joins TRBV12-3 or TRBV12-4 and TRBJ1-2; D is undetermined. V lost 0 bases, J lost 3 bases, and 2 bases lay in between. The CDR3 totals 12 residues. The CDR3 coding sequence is TGTGCCAGCAGTTTAGCGGACTATGGCTACACCTTC. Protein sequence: CASSLADYGYTF.

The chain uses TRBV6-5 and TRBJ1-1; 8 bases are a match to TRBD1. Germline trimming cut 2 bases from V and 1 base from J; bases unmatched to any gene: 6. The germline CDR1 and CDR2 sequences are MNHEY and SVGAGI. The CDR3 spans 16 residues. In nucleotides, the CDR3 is TGTGCCAGCAGTTACCTTATCGACAGGGGGAACACTGAAGCTTTCTTT. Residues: CASSYLIDRGNTEAFF.